Sequencing of this T cell receptor beta chain was carried out in a study of T cells in Graves' hyperthyroidism and ophthalmopathy (dated by TCRdb to the late 2010s). Regarding the complete study: To identify TCR V-J signatures that set the groups apart, the researchers used a discovery cohort of about a hundred patients, made up of under 50 with Graves' ophthalmopathy and some 55 with stable Graves' hyperthyroidism. Following sampling, methimazole starting at 30 mg daily was given to hyperthyroidism patients, and high-dose intravenous methylprednisolone was given to ophthalmopathy patients. Whether ophthalmopathy could be predicted prospectively was tested in an independent validation cohort made up of 18 to 20 hyperthyroidism patients plus 17 patients who later progressed to ophthalmopathy. The 75 to 100 discovery patients were divided at random into training and test sets in a 7:3 ratio. According to the paper, TCR Vbeta CDR3 sequencing was carried out on more than 120 peripheral blood samples, which came from 40 to 45 ophthalmopathy, some 73 hyperthyroidism and about 17 progressor patients. In addition, the study compared T-cell repertoires in thyroid tissue and in blood from six Graves' hyperthyroidism patients.

The study at large found these results: Most expanded thyroid clonotypes (frequency above 0.001) were also detected in blood, a finding suggesting that blood repertoires may reflect thyroid immune responses. In validation, the model predicted progression to ophthalmopathy with about 71% sensitivity and approximately 74% specificity, a median of around six months before onset. Sample size was not statistically predetermined, and investigators were not blinded to group allocation. A 13 V-J signature model separated ophthalmopathy from stable hyperthyroidism, with 87.88% sensitivity and around 84% specificity in cross-validation and 80%/75% in testing.

Amplification of TCR beta CDR3 regions was carried out from RNA transcripts. The first round of RT-PCR for the TCR CDR3 was performed with the HTBI primer set and the Qiagen OneStep RT-PCR kit. Libraries were constructed in a second round of multiplex PCR, after which size selection and purification were performed. Libraries were sequenced paired-end with 100 bp reads on an Illumina HiSeq2000. Per the original workflow: Raw data were processed with SOAPnuke, discarding reads with adapters, uncalled bases, mean Phred below 15, or no exact constant-primer or identifier match. High-quality paired reads were merged with COPE v1.2.5, and unique nucleotide sequences were defined as clonotypes. MiTCR v1.1 was used to align the clonotypes against IMGT TRBV, TRBD and TRBJ reference segments. Analysis was restricted to V-J combinations with a frequency above 0.0001, which covered 98% to 99.2% of repertoires. The TCS score was defined as F50 (clonal expansion) divided by E x V (chaos), with BLOSUM62-based TCRdist calculated between CDR3 peptides within each V-J. Welch's t-statistics and random forest reduced approximately 520 V-J features to 10 to 15, which were used in a naive Bayes classifier (R e1071). The Morisita-Horn index was used to measure how similar the thyroid and blood repertoires were. The public reads were reanalyzed by TCRdb: fastp trimming at Q25, MiXCR alignment, in-frame beta chains only. Each entry is one CDR3 protein sequence, shown with its most common DNA and genes. TCRdb, not the original authors, processed these V and J calls. This sample has 450,000 to 700,000 distinct CDR3 sequences in its table, and roughly 46% of those were observed once. Around 20% of the sample rests with the top ten.

This clonotype was counted at least ten times. Its antigen specificity is not known. It has no much larger one-base neighbor in the sample; base qualities were not kept. Exclusion was applied to patients with uncontrolled infections, other autoimmune diseases, pregnancy or lactation. Diagnoses were established on the basis of clinical symptoms, serum thyroxine and TRAb, thyroid ultrasound, and orbital computed tomography. Total RNA was extracted using Trizol reagent, and RNA quality was assessed on an Agilent 2100 Bioanalyzer. The germline V gene supplies CDR1 WSHSY and CDR2 SAAADI. V is trimmed back by 10 bases and J by 0 bases, and the junction contains 7 bases that no gene match accounts for. From the cysteine up to the phenylalanine, the CDR3 has a length of 14 residues. Of the read, only the CDR3 DNA is kept; its 42 bases are in frame from base 1.

The rearrangement combines TRBV10-2 with TRBJ2-7; TRBD2 fits 9 bases in the junction. The TCR sequence derives from an adult woman with Graves' disease, either hyperthyroidism or ophthalmopathy (not recorded which). Sequencing input: peripheral blood or thyroid tissue (not recorded which). The sequence in DNA is TGCGCCACCGGAAGCGGGAGGCTCTCCTACGAGCAGTACTTC. This translates into CATGSGRLSYEQYF.